Listed below are T cell receptor beta chains from one sample, sequenced in a study of cytotoxic CD8 clonotypes in ibrutinib-treated CLL. Some clones are missing from TCRdb's copy, which holds only in-frame ones; the method was immunoSEQ multiplex PCR. The table shows nearly 300,000 clones, with roughly 76% occurring only once. This sample comprised PBMCs, obtained at disease progression, from a patient treated with ibrutinib. The receptors were sampled from a human donor with chronic lymphocytic leukemia. Both conserved end residues are part of each CDR3. The D gene is left open where the match is weak. Clone size is stated in some rows and not others, as once, few, many or a class when expanded.

>-|TRBV29-1|TRBJ2-3|-
TGCAGCGTTGACCCCAGGGCAGCTAGCACAGATACGCAGTATTTT
CSVDPRAASTDTQYF
>-|TRBV25-1|TRBJ1-2|-
TGTGCCAGCAGTGAATTTCGAATGCGCCATGGCTACACCTTC
CASSEFRMRHGYTF
>few|TRBV6-1|TRBJ1-1|TRBD1
TGTGCCAGTACCGACAGGGAGGGCACTGAAGCTTTCTTT
CASTDREGTEAFF
>-|TRBV7-6|TRBJ2-1|-
TGTGCCAGCAGCTTAAATTGGAATGAGCAGTTCTTC
CASSLNWNEQFF
>-|TRBV5-1|TRBJ1-1|-
TGCGCCAGCAGCTTTTCCGGAAGGACAGTAAAGAACACTGAAGCTTTCTTT
CASSFSGRTVKNTEAFF
>-|TRBV5-1|TRBJ1-2|-
TGCGCCAGCAGCTTGGTTGGCTACGGACCGTCGAATGGCTACACCTTC
CASSLVGYGPSNGYTF
>-|TRBV7-6|TRBJ2-7|TRBD2
TGTGCCAGCAGCTTAGCCGGACTAGCGGGAGTTGCGGTGCAGTACTTC
CASSLAGLAGVAVQYF
>-|TRBV29-1|TRBJ2-1|TRBD2
TGCAGCGTTGGACTAGCGGGAGTCTACAATGAGCAGTTCTTC
CSVGLAGVYNEQFF
>-|TRBV7-2|TRBJ1-2|TRBD1
TGTGCCAGCAGCTACGGACAGGGGCCCGCCTATGGCTACACCTTC
CASSYGQGPAYGYTF
>-|TRBV7-8|TRBJ2-2|TRBD2
TGTGCCAGCAGCTTCATCGTCCTAGCGGGATTCACCGGGGAGCTGTTTTTT
CASSFIVLAGFTGELFF
>-|TRBV9|TRBJ1-3|-
TGTGCCAGCAGCGAGAGTGGAGGAAACACCATATATTTT
CASSESGGNTIYF
>-|TRBV5-1|TRBJ2-5|-
TGCGCCAGCAGCTTGGCAGGACTCCAAGAGACCCAGTACTTC
CASSLAGLQETQYF
>-|TRBV5-6|TRBJ2-5|-
TGTGCCAGCAGCCCCTGGGGGATTTGGGGGGATCAAGAGACCCAGTACTTC
CASSPWGIWGDQETQYF
>-|TRBV6-1|TRBJ1-3|-
TGTGCCAGCAGTCATACGAAAGGGCCTGGAAACACCATATATTTT
CASSHTKGPGNTIYF
>few|TRBV29-1|TRBJ1-2|-
TGCAGCGTTGAAGATCCCAGAGGGATGTGGGGCTATGGCTACACCTTC
CSVEDPRGMWGYGYTF
>-|TRBV13|TRBJ2-1|-
TGTGCCAGCAGCTTAGGTGGAAATGAGCAGTTCTTC
CASSLGGNEQFF
>once|TRBV15|TRBJ2-1|TRBD1
TGTGCCACCAGCAAGGTCCGGGACAGTTCTTACAATGAGCAGTTCTTC
CATSKVRDSSYNEQFF
>few|TRBV27|TRBJ1-1|-
TGTGCCAGCAGCCCTGCGCGGCCCAGGAACACTGAAGCTTTCTTT
CASSPARPRNTEAFF
>-|TRBV5-1|TRBJ2-3|TRBD1
TGCGCCAGCAGCGGCCGGGACAGGGGCACAGATACGCAGTATTTT
CASSGRDRGTDTQYF
>-|TRBV11-1|TRBJ1-5|-
TGTGCCAGCAGCTCAATACGACTGAAATATAGCAATCAGCCCCAGCATTTT
CASSSIRLKYSNQPQHF
>-|TRBV10-3|TRBJ1-2|TRBD1
TGTGCCATCACGGGCGAGGGACAGGGATCTGGCTACACCTTC
CAITGEGQGSGYTF
>-|TRBV2|TRBJ2-2|-
TGTGCCAGCAGTGAAATTTTTTGGAACACCGGGGAGCTGTTTTTT
CASSEIFWNTGELFF
>-|TRBV15|TRBJ2-7|TRBD1
TGTGCCACCAGCCCCCGGGGGACAGGGGGCGAGCAGTACTTC
CATSPRGTGGEQYF
>-|TRBV9|TRBJ2-1|TRBD1
TGTGCCAGCAGCGTATGGACAGGGGGCAATGAGCAGTTCTTC
CASSVWTGGNEQFF
>-|TRBV27|TRBJ2-7|-
TGTGCCAGCAGTCTGGGGTGGGGAAGCCTATACGAGCAGTACTTC
CASSLGWGSLYEQYF
>-|TRBV7-9|TRBJ2-7|TRBD2
TGTGCCAGCAGTGGGACTAGCGGAAACTCCTACGAGCAGTACTTC
CASSGTSGNSYEQYF
>-|TRBV5-3|TRBJ2-7|-
TGTGCCAGAAGCTTGGCGGTGGGCTACGAGCAGTACTTC
CARSLAVGYEQYF
>few|TRBV29-1|TRBJ1-2|TRBD1
TGCAGCGCCCGACAGGGAATGACGGATGGCTACACCTTC
CSARQGMTDGYTF
>-|TRBV10-3|TRBJ1-2|-
TGTGCCATCAGTGATCTCGGGGGAACGGGCTATGGCTACACCTTC
CAISDLGGTGYGYTF